The 29 T cell receptor beta chains listed next were all sequenced from one sample in a study of blood T cell repertoires in COVID-19. The assay was immunoSEQ multiplex PCR, and TCRdb's table has in-frame clones only and misses some. This table has 200,000 to 250,000 clones, about 88% appearing once. The specimen sequenced was peripheral blood. The receptors stem from a man in his 70s with acute or convalescent COVID-19.

The chain joins TRBV6-5 to TRBJ1-2, with a weak D call TRBD1 (6 bases). Trimming removed 5 bases from V and 5 bases from J, with 12 bases in between. CDR1 MNHEY and CDR2 SVGAGI come from the germline V gene. The CDR3 consists of 13 residues. CDR3 amino acids: CASSTDSVYGYTF. CDR3 coding DNA: TGTGCCAGCAGTACGGACAGCGTTTATGGCTACACCTTC.

V usage is TRBV9 and J usage is TRBJ2-5, with D unresolved. The germline V and J ends were trimmed by 0 bases and 2 bases, with 14 bases remaining between them. This CDR3 contains 16 residues. The germline V gene encodes CDR1 SGDLS and CDR2 YYNGEE. CDR3 region: CASSVGGSLSQETQYF. Written as DNA, the CDR3 is TGTGCCAGCAGCGTAGGTGGTAGCCTGTCGCAAGAGACCCAGTACTTC.

The chain couples TRBV27 to TRBJ1-1, with D possibly being TRBD1 (5 bases). The V end lost 8 bases, the J end lost 1 base, and 17 bases lay between the germline ends. The CDR3 is made up of 15 amino acids. Germline assignment: CDR1 MNHEY and CDR2 SMNVEV (reference sequence). The CDR3 protein is CASLDSQTPNTEAFF. The DNA of the CDR3 is TGTGCCAGCCTAGACAGCCAAACCCCGAACACTGAAGCTTTCTTT.

The chain employs TRBV28 and TRBJ1-2; D gene unclear. Trimming removed 2 bases from V and 8 bases from J, with 9 bases in between. This CDR3 has 12 residues. Germline CDR1 reads MDHEN; CDR2 reads SYDVKM. The DNA of the CDR3 is TGTGCCAGCAGTTTAAGCACCTACGGCTACACCTTC. This codes for CASSLSTYGYTF.

This chain links TRBV20-1 with TRBJ1-1; the D gene is possibly TRBD1 (6 bases). Trimming cost V 6 bases and J 8 bases, with 13 bases left between them. Germline CDR1 reads DFQATT; CDR2 reads SNEGSKA (reference sequence). The CDR3 runs 11 residues. The CDR3: CSAARDIEAFF. The CDR3 DNA reads TGCAGTGCCGCCCGGGACATCGAAGCTTTCTTT.

This chain uses TRBV29-1 with TRBJ1-5; D perhaps matches TRBD1 (6 bases). V was pared by 4 bases and J by 1 base, with 11 bases between. CDR1 SQVTM and CDR2 ANQGSEA come from the germline V gene. This CDR3 contains 14 residues. In DNA form, the CDR3 reads TGCAGCGTTGGTGCAGGGGAAAGCAATCAGCCCCAGCATTTT. It specifies CSVGAGESNQPQHF.

This clone was counted only a few times. V gene TRBV5-1 combines with J gene TRBJ1-1; D is unclear. Germline V gene data show CDR1 as SGHRS and CDR2 as YFSETQ. V lost 5 bases and J 2 bases, leaving 10 bases between the germline ends. This CDR3 is built from 13 residues. This CDR3 reads CASRNTVNTEAFF. The CDR3 bases are TGCGCCAGCAGGAATACAGTAAACACTGAAGCTTTCTTT. The variable domain in full, completed from reference TRBV5-1 and TRBJ1-1, reads KAGVTQTPRYLIKTRGQQVTLSCSPISGHRSVSWYQQTPGQGLQFLFEYFSETQRNKGNFPGRFSGRQFSNSRSEMNVSTLELGDSALYLCASRNTVNTEAFFGQGTRLTVV.

This clone was seen a handful of times. DNA for the CDR3: TGTGCCAGCTCACCGTCTTTGGAAGAGGATGAAGCTTTCTTT. Translation gives CASSPSLEEDEAFF. V and J are TRBV18 and TRBJ1-1, with unresolved D. This CDR3 spans 14 amino acids. In germline, CDR1 is KGHSH, CDR2 LQKENI. V lost 3 bases and J lost 7, with 15 bases in between.

This chain connects TRBV5-1 to TRBJ1-4; 10 bases align to TRBD1. The junction had 10 bases not matched to a gene; V was cut back by 3 bases and J by 5 bases. Germline V gene sequence: CDR1 SGHRS, CDR2 YFSETQ. The CDR3 is made up of 17 amino acids. CDR3 nucleotide sequence: TGCGCCAGCAGCTCCGTCCCGGGACAGGGGAAAAATGAAAAACTGTTTTTT. It yields the protein CASSSVPGQGKNEKLFF.

J is TRBJ2-1 and V is TRBV7-3; 7 positions agree with TRBD2. Trimming cost V 1 base and J 3 bases; bases outside gene matches: 3. CDR1 is SGHTA and CDR2 is FQGTGA in the germline V gene. CDR3 size: 15 residues. The CDR3 reads CASSLSGSGYNEQFF. The CDR3 DNA reads as TGTGCCAGCAGCTTAAGCGGGAGCGGCTACAATGAGCAGTTCTTC.

This chain joins TRBV19 and TRBJ1-2; 8 bases fit TRBD1. The CDR3 is 15 residues long. V lost 5 bases and J lost 8; bases outside the gene matches: 13. In germline, CDR1 is LNHDA, CDR2 SQIVND (reference sequence). The CDR3 nucleotides read TGTGCCAGTAGTTTAATAGGACAGGGCCCGGGAGGCTACACCTTC. This translates into CASSLIGQGPGGYTF.

The chain combines TRBV7-9 with TRBJ2-5, with D maybe TRBD2 (6 bases). The V end lost 2 bases, the J end lost 2 bases, and 9 bases lay between the germline ends. CDR1 SEHNR and CDR2 FQNEAQ come from the germline V gene (reference sequence). This CDR3 spans 14 amino acids. DNA for the CDR3: TGTGCCAGCAGCTTATTGGGGACTCAAGAGACCCAGTACTTC. This gives the protein CASSLLGTQETQYF.

The rearrangement links TRBV7-3 to TRBJ2-2; D unclear. Germline CDR1 and CDR2: SGHTA and FQGTGA. V lost 3 bases, J lost 7 bases, and 6 bases lay in between. The length of the CDR3 is 12 residues. The CDR3 protein is CASSFYNGELFF. DNA for the CDR3: TGTGCCAGCAGCTTTTATAACGGGGAGCTGTTTTTT.

The rearrangement uses TRBV5-4 and TRBJ2-5; TRBD1 is a possible D gene (5 bases). V lost 4 bases and J 1 base, leaving 14 bases between the germline ends. The CDR3 covers 15 residues. Germline CDR1 SGHNT, CDR2 YYREEE (reference sequence). In DNA, the CDR3 is TGTGCCAGCAGCCATTCCCGACAGTCCCAAGAGACCCAGTACTTC. The encoded protein is CASSHSRQSQETQYF.

The V gene is TRBV5-1, the J gene TRBJ2-7, with 10 positions matching TRBD1. The germline gives CDR1 SGHRS, CDR2 YFSETQ. Trimming cost V 4 bases and J 0 bases; bases outside gene matches: 7. The CDR3 covers 16 residues. CDR3 sequence reads: CASSAGQGLSSYEQYF. CDR3 DNA: TGCGCCAGCAGCGCGGGACAGGGGCTAAGCTCCTACGAGCAGTACTTC.

This chain links TRBV19 with TRBJ2-1, with 8 bases identical to TRBD2. CDR3 length: 15 amino acids. Trimming took 0 bases from V and 2 from J; bases not matched to a gene: 0. CDR1 LNHDA and CDR2 SQIVND come from the germline V gene (reference sequence). Written as DNA, the CDR3 is TGTGCCAGTAGTATAGAGGGACTAGCCTACAATGAGCAGTTCTTC. Translated: CASSIEGLAYNEQFF.

V and J are TRBV5-4 and TRBJ2-3, with D possibly TRBD1 on 5 matching bases. V lost 0 bases and J lost 5, with 7 bases in between. Germline V gives CDR1 SGHNT, CDR2 YYREEE (reference sequence). The CDR3 runs to 13 residues. The CDR3 spells CASSLVGQDTQYF. CDR3 DNA sequence: TGTGCCAGCAGCTTGGTGGGGCAAGATACGCAGTATTTT.

The V gene is TRBV29-1, the J gene TRBJ1-5; D is undetermined. Germline V CDR1 and CDR2: SQVTM, ANQGSEA. Trimming removed 0 bases at V and 4 bases at J, with 7 bases between. The CDR3 contains 13 residues. CDR3 loop: CSVEDGLNQPQHF. The CDR3 bases are TGCAGCGTTGAAGATGGACTTAATCAGCCCCAGCATTTT. Drawing the rest from reference TRBV29-1 and TRBJ1-5, the complete variable domain is SAVISQKPSRDICQRGTSLTIQCQVDSQVTMMFWYRQQPGQSLTLIATANQGSEATYESGFVIDKFPISRPNLTFSTLTVSNMSPEDSSIYLCSVEDGLNQPQHFGDGTRLSIL.

The V gene is TRBV19, the J gene TRBJ1-2, with TRBD1 identical over 11 bases. Germline trimming cut 6 bases from V and 2 bases from J; bases unmatched to any gene: 8. CDR1 is LNHDA, CDR2 SQIVND, per germline (reference sequence). The CDR3 runs 16 residues. Here the CDR3 reads CASSAAGQGANYGYTF. In nucleotides, the CDR3 is TGTGCCAGTAGCGCGGCAGGACAGGGGGCGAACTATGGCTACACCTTC. The full variable domain, in which reference TRBV19 and TRBJ1-2 provide the parts outside the CDR3, is DGGITQSPKYLFRKEGQNVTLSCEQNLNHDAMYWYRQDPGQGLRLIYYSQIVNDFQKGDIAEGYSVSREKKESFPLTVTSAQKNPTAFYLCASSAAGQGANYGYTFGSGTRLTVV.

J is TRBJ2-5 and V is TRBV29-1; 7 positions agree with TRBD2. Germline V gives CDR1 SQVTM, CDR2 ANQGSEA. The CDR3 is made up of 13 amino acids. The V gene end was trimmed by 6 bases and the J gene end by 4 bases; junction bases not matched to a gene: 8. Here the CDR3 DNA reads TGCAGCGTCCTGAGAGCGGGAACAGAGACCCAGTACTTC. Translated, it gives CSVLRAGTETQYF.

This chain joins TRBV29-1 and TRBJ2-1; the match to TRBD1 covers 9 bases. Germline lookup yields CDR1 SQVTM and CDR2 ANQGSEA. This CDR3 spans 12 amino acids. J lost 8 bases, V lost 7 bases, and 6 bases had no gene match. The CDR3 here is CSAPGQGYEQFF. CDR3 sequence (DNA): TGCAGCGCTCCGGGACAGGGCTATGAGCAGTTCTTC.

This chain links TRBV18 with TRBJ2-6; D is uncertain. Trimming took off 3 bases at V and 2 bases at J, with 14 bases between the two ends. The length of the CDR3 is 17 residues. CDR1 is KGHSH and CDR2 is LQKENI in the germline V gene. As DNA, the CDR3 is TGTGCCAGCTCACCTACGCCACAGATAACTGGGGCCAACGTCCTGACTTTC. As protein: CASSPTPQITGANVLTF. The full variable domain, in which reference TRBV18 and TRBJ2-6 provide the parts outside the CDR3, is NAGVMQNPRHLVRRRGQEARLRCSPMKGHSHVYWYRQLPEEGLKFMVYLQKENIIDESGMPKERFSAEFPKEGPSILRIQQVVRGDSAAYFCASSPTPQITGANVLTFGAGSRLTVL.

The count of this clone is one. The chain couples TRBV28 to TRBJ2-7; no reliable D call. CDR1 is MDHEN, CDR2 SYDVKM, per germline. This CDR3 is built from 15 residues. V dropped 5 bases and J dropped 2 bases, with 16 bases sitting between them. The CDR3 DNA follows: TGTGCCAGCAGTCCCTCCTCTAAACCTACCTACGAGCAGTACTTC. It yields the protein CASSPSSKPTYEQYF.

The V and J genes are TRBV11-3 and TRBJ2-1; D is uncertain. The CDR3 covers 11 residues. Trimming pared 2 bases from V and 13 bases from J, leaving 9 bases between. Germline CDR1 reads SGHNT; CDR2 reads YENEEA. CDR3 amino acids: CASSLSSGQFF. The CDR3 coding sequence is TGTGCCAGCAGCTTAAGCTCAGGACAGTTCTTC.

V gene TRBV7-2 combines with J gene TRBJ2-6; 11 nucleotides line up with TRBD2. CDR1 and CDR2 (germline): SGHTA, FQGNSA. The CDR3 totals 19 residues. J gave up 2 bases and V 4 bases, and 10 bases lay outside the gene matches. For the CDR3, the DNA is TGTGCCAGCAGCTCCCCCGGGCTAGCGGGAGGACCTGGGGCCAACGTCCTGACTTTC. It specifies CASSSPGLAGGPGANVLTF.

The rearrangement links TRBV5-8 to TRBJ1-4, with TRBD1 matching 7 bases. Germline CDR1 is SGHTS and CDR2 is YDEGEE. The J segment lost 5 bases and the V segment lost 4 bases, leaving 11 bases of the junction unmatched. The length of the CDR3 is 16 residues. The CDR3, as DNA: TGTGCCAGCAGCCTTTCCAGGGGACAGCAGAATGAAAAACTGTTTTTT. Amino acid sequence: CASSLSRGQQNEKLFF.

This chain uses TRBV11-2 with TRBJ1-1; D ambiguous. V gave up 1 base and J gave up 10 bases, with 10 bases separating them. The germline V gene encodes CDR1 SGHAT and CDR2 FQNNGV. The CDR3 has 12 amino acids. CDR3 nucleotides: TGTGCCAGCAGCTTAGTCTCCCAGTCAGCTTTCTTT. Its translation: CASSLVSQSAFF.

This clone was recorded a few times. The chain employs TRBV28 and TRBJ2-2; 9 bases fit TRBD1. The V gene's germline CDR1 is MDHEN and CDR2 SYDVKM. The CDR3 runs 19 residues. Unmatched junction bases numbered 16, after V lost 4 bases and J lost 4 bases. The CDR3 protein is CASSSLAPRQGVITGELFF. The CDR3, as DNA: TGTGCCAGCAGTTCGTTAGCTCCACGACAGGGGGTTATCACCGGGGAGCTGTTTTTT.

V gene TRBV18 combines with J gene TRBJ2-1, with TRBD1 matching 8 bases. This CDR3 has 16 residues. Per the germline V gene, CDR1 is KGHSH and CDR2 is LQKENI. With V trimmed by 3 bases and J by 7 bases, 11 bases remained unmatched. CDR3 sequence (DNA): TGTGCCAGCTCACCCGGACAGGGAATCCTAAGGAATGAGCAGTTCTTC. Translating it yields CASSPGQGILRNEQFF.